This is a list of T cell receptor beta chains from one sample in a study of CD8 T cells in Susac syndrome. MiXCR was run by TCRdb on the immunoSEQ multiplex PCR reads, yielding one entry per CDR3 protein. Seen here are some 260,000 distinct CDR3 sequences, around 93% observed once, and the top ten hold 0.055% to 0.075%. Sequencing was done on a sample of CD4+ T cells from PBMCs. Receptors originate from a human donor with multiple sclerosis. CDR3s include the opening cysteine and the closing phenylalanine or tryptophan. Each record gives: D gene, clone size, V gene, J gene, CDR3 DNA, CDR3 protein. D genes are given only for firm matches. Clone size is not always given. Where it is, it says once, few, many or a class for expanded clones.

NA,few,TRBV3-1,TRBJ1-1,TGTGCCAGCAGCCAGGACAATTCCGGGACTGAAGCTTTCTTT,CASSQDNSGTEAFF
NA,NA,TRBV5-1,TRBJ2-3,TGCGCCAGCAGCCCCCTCCTACAGGGTTATTCAGATACGCAGTATTTT,CASSPLLQGYSDTQYF
NA,NA,TRBV30,TRBJ1-1,TGTGCCTGGAGACTACACGAGAACACTGAAGCTTTCTTT,CAWRLHENTEAFF
NA,NA,TRBV4-2,TRBJ2-7,TGTGCCAGCAGCCAAGCTTCAGGTGTCTCCTACGAGCAGTACTTC,CASSQASGVSYEQYF
NA,once,TRBV7-9,TRBJ2-2,TGTGCCAGCAGCTCCCGGCGTACAGGCGCGAACACCGGGGAGCTGTTTTTT,CASSSRRTGANTGELFF
TRBD2,NA,TRBV13,TRBJ2-3,TGTGCCAGCAGGAAAGCGGGGGGCACAGATACGCAGTATTTT,CASRKAGGTDTQYF
NA,NA,TRBV18,TRBJ2-3,TGTGCCAGCTCACGGGAACCTGCCACAGATACGCAGTATTTT,CASSREPATDTQYF
NA,NA,TRBV19,TRBJ1-5,TGTGCCAGTAGTATAGACCCCGGCCCGTTGTATAGCAATCAGCCCCAGCATTTT,CASSIDPGPLYSNQPQHF
TRBD2,NA,TRBV29-1,TRBJ2-3,TGCAGCGTTGACCGCGCGGGGGGGAGCACAGATACGCAGTATTTT,CSVDRAGGSTDTQYF
NA,NA,TRBV9,TRBJ2-1,TGTGCCAGCAGCGTAGAGGTCAGGGGCCGCCAGTTCTTC,CASSVEVRGRQFF
NA,NA,TRBV30,TRBJ2-1,TGTGCCTGGAGTGTACAGGACCCACTGCAGTTCTTC,CAWSVQDPLQFF
NA,NA,TRBV7-8,TRBJ1-5,TGTGCCAGCAGCTTAGCGTTTCAGCCCCAGCATTTT,CASSLAFQPQHF
NA,NA,TRBV19,TRBJ2-6,TGTGCCAGTAGTATGGTCGGGGGAACGGGCGGGGCCAACGTCCTGACTTTC,CASSMVGGTGGANVLTF
NA,NA,TRBV20-1,TRBJ1-1,TGCAGTGCCCCTGAGGGGAAAAGCACTGAAGCTTTCTTT,CSAPEGKSTEAFF
NA,few,TRBV6-2/TRBV6-3,TRBJ2-1,TGTGCCAGCAGCCCCCCGTTCGAGAATGAGCAGTTCTTC,CASSPPFENEQFF
TRBD1,NA,TRBV15,TRBJ2-7,TGTGCCACCAGCAGACCGGGACAGGGGAGGGACGAGCAGTACTTC,CATSRPGQGRDEQYF
TRBD2,NA,TRBV20-1,TRBJ2-5,TGCAGTGTGTCACGGTCGGGGGGAGAGACCCAGTACTTC,CSVSRSGGETQYF
NA,NA,TRBV23-1,TRBJ2-7,TGCGCCAGCGGCCCCCGGGGACACCATTACGAGCAGTACTTC,CASGPRGHHYEQYF
NA,NA,TRBV7-2,TRBJ2-3,TGTGCCAGCAGCTTAAGAGGCTCGTTAGCCACAGATACGCAGTATTTT,CASSLRGSLATDTQYF
NA,NA,TRBV28,TRBJ1-6,TGTGCCAGCAGTCCTACAGGGACGGATTCACCCCTCCACTTT,CASSPTGTDSPLHF
NA,NA,TRBV7-2,TRBJ1-2,TGTGCCAGCATGGGGGATGTAAACAGGGAATCTGGCTACACCTTC,CASMGDVNRESGYTF
NA,NA,TRBV4-1,TRBJ2-5,TGCGCCAGCAGCCAAGTCGGAGCCAGGGAGACCCAGTACTTC,CASSQVGARETQYF
NA,NA,TRBV5-6,TRBJ2-5,TGTGCCAGCAGCTTGCGGTCAAAGGAGACCCAGTACTTC,CASSLRSKETQYF
NA,NA,TRBV12-3/TRBV12-4,TRBJ2-5,TGTGCCAGCAGTTTAAGGCAGGGTGGCGAGACCCAGTACTTC,CASSLRQGGETQYF
TRBD2,NA,TRBV7-6,TRBJ2-3,TGTGCCAGCAGCTTAGCTTTAGCGGGAGTCGCAGATACGCAGTATTTT,CASSLALAGVADTQYF
NA,NA,TRBV4-1,TRBJ1-2,TGCGCCAGCAGCCAAGGAGCACAGAAGTCGAACTATGGCTACACCTTC,CASSQGAQKSNYGYTF
TRBD1,NA,TRBV6-5,TRBJ2-1,TGTGCCAGCAGTTATTCTGGGCTAGACAGGGGGCGCGACTCCTCGCGCAATGAGCAGTTCTTC,CASSYSGLDRGRDSSRNEQFF
NA,NA,TRBV24-1,TRBJ2-2,TGTGCCACCAGTGAAGGGCCTCCCGGGGGGGAGCTGTTTTTT,CATSEGPPGGELFF
NA,NA,TRBV11-3,TRBJ2-3,TGTGCCAGCAGCTTCACCCCCAACAGTGCAGATACGCAGTATTTT,CASSFTPNSADTQYF
NA,NA,TRBV5-4,TRBJ2-7,TGTGCCAGCAGTTTGGACACCCAAAGGGTCTACGAGCAGTACTTC,CASSLDTQRVYEQYF
NA,NA,TRBV4-1,TRBJ1-2,TGCGCCAGCAGCCCGGGGGAAACCGCTAGCTATGGCTACACCTTC,CASSPGETASYGYTF
NA,NA,TRBV5-1,TRBJ2-1,TGCGCCAGCAGCTTGGCGGTCTCGGCCGGCGGCAATGAGCAGTTCTTC,CASSLAVSAGGNEQFF
NA,NA,TRBV19,TRBJ1-1,TGTGCCAGTAGTAGGCCCTCCGAACCGGGACCGAACACTGAAGCTTTCTTT,CASSRPSEPGPNTEAFF
TRBD2,NA,TRBV11-2,TRBJ2-5,TGTGCCAGCAGCCTGGGACTAGCGGGAGGGCGGCAAGAGACCCAGTACTTC,CASSLGLAGGRQETQYF
NA,NA,TRBV29-1,TRBJ2-3,TGCAGCGTTGAAAACCCCGACACAGATATCACAGATACGCAGTATTTT,CSVENPDTDITDTQYF
TRBD1,few,TRBV14,TRBJ1-1,TGTGCCAGCAGCCGGGACAGGAACACTGAAGCTTTCTTT,CASSRDRNTEAFF